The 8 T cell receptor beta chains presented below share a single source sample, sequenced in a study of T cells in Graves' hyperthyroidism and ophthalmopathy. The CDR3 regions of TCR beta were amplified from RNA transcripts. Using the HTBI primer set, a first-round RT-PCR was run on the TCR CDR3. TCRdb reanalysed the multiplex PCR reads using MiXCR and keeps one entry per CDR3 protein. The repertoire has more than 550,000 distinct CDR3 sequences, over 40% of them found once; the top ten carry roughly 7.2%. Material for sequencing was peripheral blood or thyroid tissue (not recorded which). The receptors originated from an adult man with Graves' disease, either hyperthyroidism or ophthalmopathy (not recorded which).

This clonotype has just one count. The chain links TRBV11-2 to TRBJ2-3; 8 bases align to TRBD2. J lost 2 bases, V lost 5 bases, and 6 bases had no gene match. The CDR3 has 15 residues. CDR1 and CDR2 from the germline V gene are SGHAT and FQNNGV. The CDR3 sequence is CASSRGRTVTDTQYF. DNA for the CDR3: TGTGCCAGCAGCCGCGGGAGGACGGTCACAGATACGCAGTATTTT.

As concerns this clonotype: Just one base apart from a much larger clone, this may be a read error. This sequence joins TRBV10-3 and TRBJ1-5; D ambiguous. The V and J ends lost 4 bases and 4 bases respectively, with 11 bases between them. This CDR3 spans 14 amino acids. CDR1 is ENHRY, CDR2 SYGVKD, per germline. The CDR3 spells CAISGEADNQPQHF. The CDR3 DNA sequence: TGTGCCATCAGTGGGGAGGCTGATAATCAGCCCCAGCATTTT.

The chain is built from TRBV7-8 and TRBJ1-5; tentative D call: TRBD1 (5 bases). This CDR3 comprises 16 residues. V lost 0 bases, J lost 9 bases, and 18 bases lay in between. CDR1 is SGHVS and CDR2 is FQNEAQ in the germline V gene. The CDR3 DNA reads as TGTGCCAGCAGCTTAGCGGGCGGAGGGGTTATTCGGCCCCAGCATTTT. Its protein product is CASSLAGGGVIRPQHF.

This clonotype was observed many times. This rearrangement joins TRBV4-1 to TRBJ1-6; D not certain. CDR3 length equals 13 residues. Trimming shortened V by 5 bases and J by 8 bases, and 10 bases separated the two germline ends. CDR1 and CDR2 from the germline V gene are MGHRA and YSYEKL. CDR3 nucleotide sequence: TGCGCCAGCAGCGAAAGGCAGGATTCACCCCTCCACTTT. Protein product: CASSERQDSPLHF.

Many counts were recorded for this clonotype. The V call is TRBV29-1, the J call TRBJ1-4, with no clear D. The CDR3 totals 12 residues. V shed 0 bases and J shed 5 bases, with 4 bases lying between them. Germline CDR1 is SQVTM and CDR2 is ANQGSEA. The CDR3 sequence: CSVEDGNEKLFF. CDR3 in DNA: TGCAGCGTTGAAGATGGGAATGAAAAACTGTTTTTT. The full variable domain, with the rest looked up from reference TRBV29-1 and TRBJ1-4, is SAVISQKPSRDICQRGTSLTIQCQVDSQVTMMFWYRQQPGQSLTLIATANQGSEATYESGFVIDKFPISRPNLTFSTLTVSNMSPEDSSIYLCSVEDGNEKLFFGSGTQLSVL.

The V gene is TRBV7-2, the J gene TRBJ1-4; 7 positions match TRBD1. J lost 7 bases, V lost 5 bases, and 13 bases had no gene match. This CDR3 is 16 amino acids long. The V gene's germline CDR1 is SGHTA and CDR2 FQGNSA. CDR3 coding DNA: TGTGCCAGCAGCCAAACAAGACAGGGTTACGGTGAAAAACTGTTTTTT. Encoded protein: CASSQTRQGYGEKLFF.

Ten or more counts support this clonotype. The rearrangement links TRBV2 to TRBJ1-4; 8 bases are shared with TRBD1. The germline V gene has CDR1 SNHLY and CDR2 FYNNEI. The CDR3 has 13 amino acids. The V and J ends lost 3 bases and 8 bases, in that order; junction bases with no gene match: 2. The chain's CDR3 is CASSDRGREKLFF. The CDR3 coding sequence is TGTGCCAGCAGTGACAGGGGGCGAGAAAAACTGTTTTTT.

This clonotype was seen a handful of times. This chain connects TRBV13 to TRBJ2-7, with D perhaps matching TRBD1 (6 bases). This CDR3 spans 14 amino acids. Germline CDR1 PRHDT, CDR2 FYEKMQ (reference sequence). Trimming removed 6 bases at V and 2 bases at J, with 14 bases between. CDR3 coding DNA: TGTGCCAGCAGTTACAGAGGGGGAACCTACGAGCAGTACTTC. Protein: CASSYRGGTYEQYF.